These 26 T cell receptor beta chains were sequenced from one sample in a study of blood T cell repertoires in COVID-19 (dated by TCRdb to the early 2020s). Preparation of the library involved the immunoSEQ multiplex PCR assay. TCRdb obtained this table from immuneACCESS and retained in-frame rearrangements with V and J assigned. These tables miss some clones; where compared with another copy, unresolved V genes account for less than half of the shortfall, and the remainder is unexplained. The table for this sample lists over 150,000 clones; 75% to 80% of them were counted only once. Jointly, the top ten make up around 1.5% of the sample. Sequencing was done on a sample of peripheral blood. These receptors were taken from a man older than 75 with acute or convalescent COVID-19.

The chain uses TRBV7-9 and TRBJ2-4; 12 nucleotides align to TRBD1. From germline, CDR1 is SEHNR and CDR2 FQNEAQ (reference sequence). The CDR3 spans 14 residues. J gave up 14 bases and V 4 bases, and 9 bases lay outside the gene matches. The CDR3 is CASSSGQGAGLEYF. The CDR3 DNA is TGTGCCAGCAGCTCGGGACAGGGGGCTGGGTTGGAGTACTTC.

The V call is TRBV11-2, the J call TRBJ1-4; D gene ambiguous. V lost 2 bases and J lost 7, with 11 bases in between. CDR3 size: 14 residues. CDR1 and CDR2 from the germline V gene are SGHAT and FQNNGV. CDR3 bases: TGTGCCAGCAGCTTAAACCCGTCAGGTGAAAAACTGTTTTTT. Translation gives CASSLNPSGEKLFF.

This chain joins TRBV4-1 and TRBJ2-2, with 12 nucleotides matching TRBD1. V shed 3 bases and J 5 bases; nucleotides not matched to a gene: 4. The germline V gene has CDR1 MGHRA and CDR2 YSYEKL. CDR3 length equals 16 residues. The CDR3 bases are TGCGCCAGCAGCCAGGGACAGGGGGCGTCGACCGGGGAGCTGTTTTTT. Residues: CASSQGQGASTGELFF.

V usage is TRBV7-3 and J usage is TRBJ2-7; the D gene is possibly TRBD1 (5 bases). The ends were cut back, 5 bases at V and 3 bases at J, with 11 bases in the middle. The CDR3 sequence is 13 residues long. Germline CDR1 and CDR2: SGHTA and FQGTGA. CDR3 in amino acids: CASSPHDSYEQYF. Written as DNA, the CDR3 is TGTGCCAGCAGCCCGCATGACAGCTACGAGCAGTACTTC.

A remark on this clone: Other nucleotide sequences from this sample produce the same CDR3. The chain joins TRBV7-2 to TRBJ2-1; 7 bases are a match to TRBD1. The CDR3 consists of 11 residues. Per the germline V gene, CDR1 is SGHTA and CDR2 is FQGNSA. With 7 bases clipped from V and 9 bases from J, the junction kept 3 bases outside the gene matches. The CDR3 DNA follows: TGTGCCAGCACCTCAGGGGGTGAGCAGTTCTTC. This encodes CASTSGGEQFF.

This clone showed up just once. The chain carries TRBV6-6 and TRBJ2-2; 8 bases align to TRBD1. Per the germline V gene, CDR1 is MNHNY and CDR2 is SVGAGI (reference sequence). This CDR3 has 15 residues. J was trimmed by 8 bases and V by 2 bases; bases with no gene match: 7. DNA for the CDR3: TGTGCCAGCAGTTACGTTTCAGGGGGCCTGGGGGAGCTGTTTTTT. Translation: CASSYVSGGLGELFF.

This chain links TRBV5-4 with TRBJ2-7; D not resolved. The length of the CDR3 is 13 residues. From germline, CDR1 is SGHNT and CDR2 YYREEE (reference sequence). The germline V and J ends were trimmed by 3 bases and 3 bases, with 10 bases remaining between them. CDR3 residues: CASSSDSFYEQYF. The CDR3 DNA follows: TGTGCCAGCAGCTCAGACTCATTCTACGAGCAGTACTTC.

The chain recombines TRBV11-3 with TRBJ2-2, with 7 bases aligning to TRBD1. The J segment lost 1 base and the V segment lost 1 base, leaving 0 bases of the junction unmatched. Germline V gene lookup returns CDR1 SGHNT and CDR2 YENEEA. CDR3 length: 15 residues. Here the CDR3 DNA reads TGTGCCAGCAGCTTAGCAGGGGGGAACACCGGGGAGCTGTTTTTT. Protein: CASSLAGGNTGELFF.

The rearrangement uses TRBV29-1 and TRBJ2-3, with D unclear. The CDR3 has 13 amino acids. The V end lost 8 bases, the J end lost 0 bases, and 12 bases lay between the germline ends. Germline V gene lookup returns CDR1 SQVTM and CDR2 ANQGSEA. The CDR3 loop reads CSTTTPSTDTQYF. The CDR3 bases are TGCAGCACAACTACTCCTAGCACAGATACGCAGTATTTT.

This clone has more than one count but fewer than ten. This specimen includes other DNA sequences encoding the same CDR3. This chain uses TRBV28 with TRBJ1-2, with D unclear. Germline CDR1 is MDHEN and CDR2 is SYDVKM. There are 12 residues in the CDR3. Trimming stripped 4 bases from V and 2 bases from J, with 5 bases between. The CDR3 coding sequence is TGTGCCAGCAGTTCGGGGAACTATGGCTACACCTTC. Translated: CASSSGNYGYTF.

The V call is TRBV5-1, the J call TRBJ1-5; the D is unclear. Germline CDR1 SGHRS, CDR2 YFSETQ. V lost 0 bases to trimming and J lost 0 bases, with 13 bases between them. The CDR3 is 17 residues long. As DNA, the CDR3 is TGCGCCAGCAGCTTGGGTGCCACCGGGAATAGCAATCAGCCCCAGCATTTT. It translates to CASSLGATGNSNQPQHF.

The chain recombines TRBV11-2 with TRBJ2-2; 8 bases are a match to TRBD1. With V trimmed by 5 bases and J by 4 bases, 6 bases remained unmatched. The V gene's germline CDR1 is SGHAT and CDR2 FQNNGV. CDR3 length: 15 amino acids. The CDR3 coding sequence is TGTGCCAGCAGCCCTAGGACAGGGCCCACCGGGGAGCTGTTTTTT. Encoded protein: CASSPRTGPTGELFF. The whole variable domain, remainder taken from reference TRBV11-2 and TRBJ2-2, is EAGVAQSPRYKIIEKRQSVAFWCNPISGHATLYWYQQILGQGPKLLIQFQNNGVVDDSQLPKDRFSAERLKGVDSTLKIQPAKLEDSAVYLCASSPRTGPTGELFFGEGSRLTVL.

The CDR3 reads CASSFTGDYGYTF. CDR3 in DNA: TGCGCCAGCAGCTTTACAGGGGACTATGGCTACACCTTC. V gene TRBV5-1 combines with J gene TRBJ1-2; TRBD1 agrees at 7 bases. There are 13 residues in the CDR3. CDR1 and CDR2 (germline): SGHRS, YFSETQ. The ends lost 2 bases at V and 3 bases at J; junction bases unmatched: 1. Combining the CDR3 with reference TRBV5-1 and TRBJ1-2 gives the whole variable domain KAGVTQTPRYLIKTRGQQVTLSCSPISGHRSVSWYQQTPGQGLQFLFEYFSETQRNKGNFPGRFSGRQFSNSRSEMNVSTLELGDSALYLCASSFTGDYGYTFGSGTRLTVV.

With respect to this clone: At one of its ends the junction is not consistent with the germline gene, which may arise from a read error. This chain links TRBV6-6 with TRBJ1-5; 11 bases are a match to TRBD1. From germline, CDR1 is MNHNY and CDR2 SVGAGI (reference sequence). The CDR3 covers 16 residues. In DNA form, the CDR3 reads TGTGCCACCAGTAGCCGGGACAGGGGGGATCGGCAGCCCCAGCATTTT. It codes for CATSSRDRGDRQPQHF.

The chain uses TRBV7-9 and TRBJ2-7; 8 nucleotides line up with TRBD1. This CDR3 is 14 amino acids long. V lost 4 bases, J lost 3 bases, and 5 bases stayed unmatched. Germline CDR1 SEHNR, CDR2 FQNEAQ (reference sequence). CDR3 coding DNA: TGTGCCAGCAGCTCCCGGGACAGGTACTACGAGCAGTACTTC. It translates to CASSSRDRYYEQYF.

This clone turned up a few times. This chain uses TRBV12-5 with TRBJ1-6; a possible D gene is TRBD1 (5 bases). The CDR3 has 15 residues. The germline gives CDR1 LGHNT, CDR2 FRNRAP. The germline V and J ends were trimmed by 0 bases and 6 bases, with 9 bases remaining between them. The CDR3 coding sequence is TGTGCTAGTGGTTTGGTCGGGGGGGTTAATTCACCCCTCCACTTT. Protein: CASGLVGGVNSPLHF.

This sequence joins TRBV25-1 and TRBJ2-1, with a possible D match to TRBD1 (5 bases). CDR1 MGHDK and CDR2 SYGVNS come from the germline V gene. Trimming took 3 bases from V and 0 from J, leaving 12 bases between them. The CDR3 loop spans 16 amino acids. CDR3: CASSDRGSNSYNEQFF. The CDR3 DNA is TGTGCCAGCAGTGATAGGGGCAGCAACTCCTACAATGAGCAGTTCTTC.

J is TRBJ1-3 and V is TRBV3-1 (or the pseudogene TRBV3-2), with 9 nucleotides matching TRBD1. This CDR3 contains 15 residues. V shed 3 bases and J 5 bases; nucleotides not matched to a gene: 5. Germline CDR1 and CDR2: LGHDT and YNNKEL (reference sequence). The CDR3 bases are TGTGCCAGCAGCCACCGGGACAGGGCAAGAAACACCATATATTTT. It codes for CASSHRDRARNTIYF.

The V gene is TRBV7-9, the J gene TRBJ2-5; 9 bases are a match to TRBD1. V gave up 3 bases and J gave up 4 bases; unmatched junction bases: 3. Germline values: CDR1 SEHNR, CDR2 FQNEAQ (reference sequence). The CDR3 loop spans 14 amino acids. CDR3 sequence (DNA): TGTGCCAGCAGCTTGACAGGGGGACGAGAGACCCAGTACTTC. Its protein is CASSLTGGRETQYF.

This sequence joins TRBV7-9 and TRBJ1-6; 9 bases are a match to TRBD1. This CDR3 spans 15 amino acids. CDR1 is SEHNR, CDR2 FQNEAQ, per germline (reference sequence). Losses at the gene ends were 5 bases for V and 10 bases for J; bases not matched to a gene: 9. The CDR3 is CASSPTGQGGSPLHF. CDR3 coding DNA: TGTGCCAGCAGCCCGACGGGACAGGGAGGCTCACCCCTCCACTTT.

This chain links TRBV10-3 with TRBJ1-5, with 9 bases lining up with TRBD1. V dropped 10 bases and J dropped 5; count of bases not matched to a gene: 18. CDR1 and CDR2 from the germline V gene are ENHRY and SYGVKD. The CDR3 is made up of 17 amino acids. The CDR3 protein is CATSAGQGIRGDQPQHF. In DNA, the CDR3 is TGTGCCACCTCAGCTGGACAGGGGATTAGAGGCGATCAGCCCCAGCATTTT.

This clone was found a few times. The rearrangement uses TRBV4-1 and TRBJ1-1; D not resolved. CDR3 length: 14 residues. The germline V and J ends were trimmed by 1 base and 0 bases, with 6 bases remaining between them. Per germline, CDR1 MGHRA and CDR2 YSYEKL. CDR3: CASSQVVLNTEAFF. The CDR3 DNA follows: TGCGCCAGCAGCCAAGTAGTACTGAACACTGAAGCTTTCTTT.

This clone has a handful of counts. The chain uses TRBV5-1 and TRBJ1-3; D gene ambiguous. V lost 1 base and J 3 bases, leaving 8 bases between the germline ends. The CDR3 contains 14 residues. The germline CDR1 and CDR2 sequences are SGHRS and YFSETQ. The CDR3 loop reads CASSLMRGGNTIYF. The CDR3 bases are TGCGCCAGCAGCTTGATGCGCGGTGGAAACACCATATATTTT.

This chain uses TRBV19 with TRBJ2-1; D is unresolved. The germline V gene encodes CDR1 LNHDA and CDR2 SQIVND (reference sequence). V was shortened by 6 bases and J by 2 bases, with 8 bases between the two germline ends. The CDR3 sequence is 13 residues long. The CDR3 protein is CASRGDPYNEQFF. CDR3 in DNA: TGTGCCAGTAGAGGAGACCCCTACAATGAGCAGTTCTTC.

This CDR3 reads CASSAGGETQYF. CDR3 in DNA: TGTGCCAGCAGTGCCGGGGGGGAGACCCAGTACTTC. The V gene is TRBV2, the J gene TRBJ2-5; 7 bases align to TRBD2. Germline lookup yields CDR1 SNHLY and CDR2 FYNNEI. The CDR3 is made up of 12 amino acids. V was clipped by 4 bases and J by 5 bases; unmatched bases: 1.

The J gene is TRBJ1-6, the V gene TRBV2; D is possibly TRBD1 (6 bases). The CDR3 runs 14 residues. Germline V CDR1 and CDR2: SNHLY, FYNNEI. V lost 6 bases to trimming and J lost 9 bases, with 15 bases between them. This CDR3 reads CASRDSRGSSPLHF. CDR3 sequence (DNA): TGTGCCAGCAGGGACTCCAGGGGCAGTTCACCCCTCCACTTT.